This paragraph reports one T cell receptor (beta chain). This clonotype appeared a single time. Its antigen is currently not known. Base quality data are lacking; no much larger clone is found one base away. Support from one read is weak. This record comes from a study of CD8 T cells in Susac syndrome (dated 2019 in TCRdb). Describing the broader study: The study used repertoire sequencing to test whether antigen drove CD8+ T cell activation and differentiation in Susac syndrome. Broader findings and caveats from the paper: The study acknowledged that relatively few individuals were included in the TCR sequencing and HLA analysis.

Peripheral blood CD8+ and CD4+ T cells from healthy donors, Susac syndrome patients and multiple sclerosis patients were profiled by high-throughput TCR beta sequencing. The multiple sclerosis controls were treatment-naive patients who had stable or active relapsing-remitting disease and met the revised McDonald criteria. Bulk CD8+ and CD4+ T cells were purified by magnetic negative isolation, whereas CD8+ TEMRA cells were enriched by FACS. Blood was collected in EDTA tubes and processed within 24 hours, with PBMCs isolated through density gradient centrifugation. PBMCs intended for TCR sequencing were frozen in liquid nitrogen and were later thawed in a 37 degrees C water bath. A purity of at least 90% was achieved for sorted or isolated CD4+, CD8+ and CD8+ TEMRA cells. RNA was extracted with the RNeasy kit and roughly 0.45 to 1 ug was reverse transcribed using random hexamers. The immunoSEQ multiplex PCR assay, which covers 54 Vbeta and 13 Jbeta segments, was used to amplify TCR beta CDR3 regions. PCR amplification bias was corrected by using a synthetic template baseline for primer optimization and computational correction. The study's own analysis went as follows. Only productive sequences were kept, with reads annotated to V, D and J genes according to IMGT and analyzed in immunoSEQ Analyzer. Clonality was calculated as one minus the Shannon entropy normalized by log2 of the number of productive unique sequences. For each patient and control, public and private clones were evaluated within the 100 most prevalent clones. Clones were defined as Susac-specific if absent from the healthy and MS cohorts, from 900 to 1,300 published viral clones and from other ImmuneACCESS disease sequences. TCRdb reworked the public reads: Q25 trimming with fastp, MiXCR clone assembly, productive beta chains retained. Each record represents a unique CDR3 protein, reported with the most common genes and DNA among its rows. Clone size and V and J calls follow TCRdb, not the original study. The sample table lists about 250,000 distinct CDR3 sequences, over 85% of them with a count of one. The ten biggest clones cover 0.065% to 0.075% of the sample.

The sequence was obtained from a human donor with multiple sclerosis. What was sequenced was CD4+ T cells from PBMCs.

The sequenced DNA: TGTGCCAGCAGCTTGAGGGGCCAGAAGGGGGCTTTCTTT. The resulting protein is CASSLRGQKGAFF. The chain joins TRBV5-6 to TRBJ1-1; a tentative D match to TRBD1 spans 5 bases. Trimming costs V 1 base and J 11 bases, and their ends lie 15 bases apart. The CDR3, cysteine through phenylalanine, is 13 amino acids long. The sequence is cut down to CDR3 DNA, 39 bases in frame from base 1. The germline V gene encodes CDR1 SGHDT and CDR2 YYEEEE.